This entry lists 12 T cell receptor beta chains sequenced from one sample in a study of STAT5B mutations in CD4+ large granular lymphocyte leukemia. TCRdb's copy holds only in-frame clones and misses some; the assay was immunoSEQ multiplex PCR. The table has 25,000 to 35,000 clones, approximately 74% seen once. Sequencing was done on a sample of CD4+ T cells from blood buffy coats. These receptors came from a human donor in good health.

The chain couples TRBV27 to TRBJ1-2; D is ambiguous. Germline CDR1 and CDR2: MNHEY and SMNVEV (reference sequence). The CDR3 consists of 14 residues. The V and J ends lost 0 bases and 7 bases respectively, with 12 bases between them. Here the CDR3 reads CASSLSGPVSGYTF. The CDR3 bases are TGTGCCAGCAGTTTATCTGGCCCCGTCTCTGGCTACACCTTC.

The chain employs TRBV30 and TRBJ2-7; 9 bases are shared with TRBD1. The germline V gene has CDR1 GTSNPN and CDR2 SVGIG (reference sequence). With V trimmed by 4 bases and J by 4 bases, 5 bases remained unmatched. The CDR3 spans 13 residues. For the CDR3, the DNA is TGTGCCTGGAACAGGGGGCGCGTGTACGAGCAGTACTTC. It yields the protein CAWNRGRVYEQYF.

The V gene is TRBV30, the J gene TRBJ2-5; D is ambiguous. There are 14 residues in the CDR3. The V end lost 6 bases, the J end lost 4 bases, and 18 bases lay between the germline ends. The germline V gene encodes CDR1 GTSNPN and CDR2 SVGIG (reference sequence). CDR3 sequence reads: CACIPPGEPETQYF. The CDR3 DNA reads TGTGCCTGTATCCCACCAGGAGAGCCAGAGACCCAGTACTTC.

The J gene is TRBJ2-1, the V gene TRBV5-1; no clear D gene. The ends were cut back, 0 bases at V and 5 bases at J, with 9 bases in the middle. The germline CDR1 and CDR2 sequences are SGHRS and YFSETQ. The CDR3 length is 14 residues. The CDR3 nucleotides read TGCGCCAGCAGCTTGGAAAATAATAACAATGAGCAGTTCTTC. Translated, it gives CASSLENNNNEQFF. The whole variable domain, remainder taken from reference TRBV5-1 and TRBJ2-1, is KAGVTQTPRYLIKTRGQQVTLSCSPISGHRSVSWYQQTPGQGLQFLFEYFSETQRNKGNFPGRFSGRQFSNSRSEMNVSTLELGDSALYLCASSLENNNNEQFFGPGTRLTVL.

This clone was seen a handful of times. The chain links TRBV19 to TRBJ2-3; TRBD1 might be the D (5 bases). V was shortened by 5 bases and J by 0 bases, with 15 bases between the two germline ends. CDR3 length: 16 amino acids. CDR1 and CDR2 from the germline V gene are LNHDA and SQIVND (reference sequence). The CDR3 region has the DNA TGTGCCAGTAGTCCCCATCGACAGACGAGCACAGATACGCAGTATTTT. Translated, it gives CASSPHRQTSTDTQYF.

The chain joins TRBV7-3 to TRBJ2-5, with D unresolved. The CDR3 consists of 13 residues. V was trimmed by 0 bases and J by 5 bases, leaving 7 bases between them. Germline CDR1 is SGHTA and CDR2 is FQGTGA. CDR3 in DNA: TGTGCCAGCAGCTTAACGGCCTATGAGACCCAGTACTTC. Protein: CASSLTAYETQYF.

This chain joins TRBV18 and TRBJ2-4; 8 nucleotides match TRBD1. V lost 2 bases, J lost 7 bases, and 7 bases stayed unmatched. The CDR3 is made up of 15 amino acids. Germline CDR1 and CDR2: KGHSH and LQKENI. CDR3 loop: CASSPGNRDRNIQYF. For the CDR3, the DNA is TGTGCCAGCTCACCAGGGAATCGGGACAGGAACATTCAGTACTTC.

The chain links TRBV15 to TRBJ2-3, with 8 bases lining up with TRBD2. The germline V gene has CDR1 LNHNV and CDR2 YYDKDF (reference sequence). With V trimmed by 2 bases and J by 0 bases, 7 bases remained unmatched. The CDR3 has 17 residues. CDR3: CATSRPGGGWSTDTQYF. In DNA form, the CDR3 reads TGTGCCACCAGCAGACCCGGGGGGGGATGGAGCACAGATACGCAGTATTTT.

The V call is TRBV21-1, the J call TRBJ2-7; TRBD1 is taken as the D call from the table, unchecked against the DNA. TRBV21-1 represents a pseudogene. The CDR3 runs 14 residues. CDR3 amino acids: CASSNPDSSYEQYF. In DNA, the CDR3 is TGTGCCAGCAGCAATCCAGACAGCTCCTACGAGCAGTACTTC.

This clone was recorded a few times. The V and J genes are TRBV19 and TRBJ1-4; D is uncertain. The CDR3 consists of 13 residues. Trimming took 6 bases from V and 3 from J, leaving 8 bases between them. CDR1 is LNHDA and CDR2 is SQIVND in the germline V gene (reference sequence). In DNA, the CDR3 is TGTGCCAGTAGCTTTACTGCTAATGAAAAACTGTTTTTT. Translation gives CASSFTANEKLFF.

The chain employs TRBV21-1 and TRBJ2-7; the table's D call of TRBD1 was not tested on the DNA. TRBV21-1 represents a pseudogene. The CDR3 totals 16 residues. CDR3 DNA sequence: TGTGCCAGCAGCAAAGCCCTGGGACAGTCTGACTACGAGCAGTACTTC. Translating it yields CASSKALGQSDYEQYF.

The chain uses TRBV28 and TRBJ1-5, with 8 bases matching TRBD1. The CDR3 consists of 17 residues. In germline, CDR1 is MDHEN, CDR2 SYDVKM. Germline trimming cut 4 bases from V and 3 bases from J; bases unmatched to any gene: 11. The CDR3 protein is CASSSRQGSVLNQPQHF. CDR3 nucleotides: TGTGCCAGCAGTTCACGACAGGGGTCGGTTCTCAATCAGCCCCAGCATTTT.